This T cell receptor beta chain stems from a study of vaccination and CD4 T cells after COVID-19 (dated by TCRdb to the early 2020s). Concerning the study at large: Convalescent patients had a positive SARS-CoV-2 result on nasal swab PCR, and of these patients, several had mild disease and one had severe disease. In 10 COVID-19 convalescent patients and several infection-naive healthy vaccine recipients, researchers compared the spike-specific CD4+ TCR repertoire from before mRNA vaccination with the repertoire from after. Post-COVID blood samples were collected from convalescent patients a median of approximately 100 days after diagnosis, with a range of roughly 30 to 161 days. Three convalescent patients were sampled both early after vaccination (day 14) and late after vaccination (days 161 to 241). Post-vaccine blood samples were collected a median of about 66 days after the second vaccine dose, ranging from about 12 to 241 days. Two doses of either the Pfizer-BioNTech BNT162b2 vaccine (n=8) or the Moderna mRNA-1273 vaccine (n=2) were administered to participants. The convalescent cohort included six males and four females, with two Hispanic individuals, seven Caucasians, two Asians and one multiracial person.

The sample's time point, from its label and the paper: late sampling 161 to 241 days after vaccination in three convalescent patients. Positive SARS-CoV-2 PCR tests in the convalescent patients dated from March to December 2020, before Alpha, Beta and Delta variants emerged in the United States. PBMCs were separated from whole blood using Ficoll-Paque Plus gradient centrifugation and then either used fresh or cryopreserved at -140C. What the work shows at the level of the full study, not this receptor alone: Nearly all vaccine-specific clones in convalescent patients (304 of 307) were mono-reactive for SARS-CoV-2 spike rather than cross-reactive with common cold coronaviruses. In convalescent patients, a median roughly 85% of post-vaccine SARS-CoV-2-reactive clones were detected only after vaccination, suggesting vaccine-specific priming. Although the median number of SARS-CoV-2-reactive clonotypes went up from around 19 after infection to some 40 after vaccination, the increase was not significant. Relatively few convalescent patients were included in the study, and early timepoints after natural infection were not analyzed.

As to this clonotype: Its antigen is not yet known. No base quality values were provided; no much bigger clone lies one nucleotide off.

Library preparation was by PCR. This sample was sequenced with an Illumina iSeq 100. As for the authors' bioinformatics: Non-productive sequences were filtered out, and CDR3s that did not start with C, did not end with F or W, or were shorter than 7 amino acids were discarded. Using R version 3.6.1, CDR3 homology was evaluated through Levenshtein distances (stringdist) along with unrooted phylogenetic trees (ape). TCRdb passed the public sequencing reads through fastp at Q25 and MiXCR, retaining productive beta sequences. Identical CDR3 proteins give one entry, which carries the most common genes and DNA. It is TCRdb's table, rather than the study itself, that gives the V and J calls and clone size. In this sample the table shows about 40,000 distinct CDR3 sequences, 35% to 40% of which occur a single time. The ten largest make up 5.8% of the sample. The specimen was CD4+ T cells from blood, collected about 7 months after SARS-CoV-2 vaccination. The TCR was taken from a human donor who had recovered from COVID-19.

The DNA reads TGTGCCAGCAGCCCCCGGACTAGCGGGAGGGGCATCTCCTACAATGAGCAGTTCTTC. Its product reads: CASSPRTSGRGISYNEQFF. The rearranged segments are TRBV7-9 and TRBJ2-1; 15 nucleotides in the junction match TRBD2. CDR1 SEHNR and CDR2 FQNEAQ were looked up in the germline V gene (reference sequence). Clipping removes 5 bases from V and 0 bases from J, with 8 as the unmatched junction base count. Measured from the cysteine to the phenylalanine, the CDR3 is 19 residues long. Left in the record is the CDR3 DNA by itself, 57 bases read in frame from the first base. The full variable domain, with segments outside the CDR3 supplied by the reference TRBV7-9 and TRBJ2-1 proteins, appears as DTGVSQNPRHKITKRGQNVTFRCDPISEHNRLYWYRQTLGQGPEFLTYFQNEAQLEKSRLLSDRFSAERPKGSFSTLEIQRTEQGDSAMYLCASSPRTSGRGISYNEQFFGPGTRLTVL.